This passage covers 6 T cell receptor beta chains from one sample sequenced in a study of low-dose radiotherapy and immunotherapy resistance in tumors (dated by TCRdb to between 2021 and 2023). The time point label here, explained by the study, means: before trial treatment. Sequenced using an Illumina HiSeq 2500. Superscript III and a set of TRAV- and TRBV-specific primers were used to synthesize first-strand cDNA, so that both TCRalpha and TCRbeta chains were covered. TCRs were amplified with Phusion for around 18 PCR cycles, with a constant-region primer paired with the adapter attached to the V primers. Starting from the raw public reads, TCRdb applied fastp trimming at Q25, assembled clones with MiXCR and retained in-frame beta chains. Rows are unified per CDR3 protein, each entry keeping the most common DNA and genes. The sample has about 60,000 distinct CDR3 sequences on record, under 30% of them singletons. Jointly, the top ten make up just over 5.5% of the sample.

The sequences come from PBMCs, collected before treatment. The receptors stem from a male donor with prostate cancer.

This clonotype came up a few times. The V call is TRBV3-1, the J call TRBJ2-1; 8 bases are a match to TRBD1. Unmatched junction bases numbered 14, after V lost 5 bases and J lost 5 bases. The CDR3 length is 17 residues. The germline V gene has CDR1 LGHDT and CDR2 YNNKEL (reference sequence). The CDR3 sequence is CASSIPAAGGFNNEQFF. The CDR3 bases are TGTGCCAGCAGCATACCCGCGGCAGGGGGCTTTAACAATGAGCAGTTCTTC.

This clonotype was recorded many times. This rearrangement joins TRBV20-1 to TRBJ1-2, with unresolved D. This CDR3 comprises 10 residues. V lost 0 bases to trimming and J lost 8 bases, with 4 bases between them. CDR1 and CDR2 from the germline V gene are DFQATT and SNEGSKA (reference sequence). CDR3 nucleotides: TGCAGTGCTAGAGATAACGGCTACACCTTC. Amino acid sequence: CSARDNGYTF.

DNA of the CDR3: TGCAGGGGTAGGCAGGGGGAGCCCTACAATGAGCAGTTCTTC. Protein: CRGRQGEPYNEQFF. This sequence joins TRBV29-1 and TRBJ2-1, with 7 bases lining up with TRBD1. CDR1 SQVTM and CDR2 ANQGSEA come from the germline V gene. CDR3 length: 14 residues.

This clonotype was counted between two and nine times. The V and J genes are TRBV5-1 and TRBJ2-7, with TRBD1 as a possible D gene (5 bases). Trimming took 3 bases from V and 4 from J, leaving 8 bases between them. The germline V gene encodes CDR1 SGHRS and CDR2 YFSETQ. The CDR3 is 12 residues long. CDR3 in amino acids: CASSSQGYEQYF. Written as DNA, the CDR3 is TGCGCCAGCAGCTCGCAGGGTTACGAGCAGTACTTC.

Many counts were recorded for this clonotype. The CDR3 sequence is CSAEAHTSGPRSYEQYF. The CDR3 DNA reads TGCAGTGCCGAGGCGCACACGAGCGGGCCGCGCTCCTACGAGCAGTACTTC. V gene TRBV20-1 combines with J gene TRBJ2-7; perhaps TRBD2 as D (6 bases). The CDR3 has 17 amino acids. V lost 6 bases and J lost 0, with 24 bases in between. Germline CDR1 DFQATT, CDR2 SNEGSKA (reference sequence).

This clonotype occurred many times. This chain links TRBV30 with TRBJ1-2; D remains unclear. The CDR3 loop spans 13 amino acids. With 0 bases removed from V and 6 bases from J, the gap between germline ends came to 11 bases. Germline CDR1 and CDR2: GTSNPN and SVGIG (reference sequence). The CDR3 loop is CAWSVLGLDGYTF. Here the CDR3 DNA reads TGTGCCTGGAGTGTACTTGGGCTCGATGGCTACACCTTC.